A selection of T cell receptor beta chains follows, all from one sample in a study of blood T cell repertoires in COVID-19. Repertoires were generated with immunoSEQ multiplex PCR, while TCRdb's copy carries only in-frame clones and drops some. This table holds 300,000 to 350,000 clones, approximately 86% found once. The sequenced sample consisted of peripheral blood. These receptors came from a young man with active or convalescent COVID-19. The CDR3 runs from the conserved cysteine through the conserved F or W. A D gene is named only where the DNA matches it firmly. Size is stated for part of the rows, as once, few or many counts, or as a class when the clone is expanded.

clone_size: -; j_call: TRBJ2-1; d_call: TRBD2; v_call: TRBV14; cdr3_nt: TGTGCCAGCAGCCAAATTGGTAGCGGGAGGGCGGATGAGCAGTTCTTC; cdr3_aa: CASSQIGSGRADEQFF
clone_size: once; j_call: TRBJ2-7; d_call: -; v_call: TRBV12-3/TRBV12-4; cdr3_nt: TGTGCCAGCAGCACCATCCTATACGAGCAGTACTTC; cdr3_aa: CASSTILYEQYF
clone_size: -; j_call: TRBJ2-1; d_call: TRBD2; v_call: TRBV5-5; cdr3_nt: TGTGCCAGCAGCTTGGGGCTAGCGGGAGACAATGAGCAGTTCTTC; cdr3_aa: CASSLGLAGDNEQFF
clone_size: -; j_call: TRBJ2-5; d_call: TRBD1; v_call: TRBV15; cdr3_nt: TGTGCCACCAGAAAACAGGGGCAAGAGACCCAGTACTTC; cdr3_aa: CATRKQGQETQYF
clone_size: -; j_call: TRBJ1-1; d_call: -; v_call: TRBV3-1/TRBV3-2; cdr3_nt: TGTGCCAGCAGCCAAGGGCTGAACCAGATGAACACTGAAGCTTTCTTT; cdr3_aa: CASSQGLNQMNTEAFF
clone_size: -; j_call: TRBJ1-2; d_call: -; v_call: TRBV5-6; cdr3_nt: TGTGCCAGCAGCTTGTTTCAGGGGATGACTAACTATGGCTACACCTTC; cdr3_aa: CASSLFQGMTNYGYTF
clone_size: -; j_call: TRBJ2-5; d_call: TRBD2; v_call: TRBV3-1/TRBV3-2; cdr3_nt: TGTGCCAGCAGCCAAGACAGAGCGGGAGTAGTCGGTGAGACCCAGTACTTC; cdr3_aa: CASSQDRAGVVGETQYF
clone_size: -; j_call: TRBJ2-7; d_call: -; v_call: TRBV5-4; cdr3_nt: TGTGCCAGCAGCTTGGGGGTGCAGGCTACCTACGAGCAGTACTTC; cdr3_aa: CASSLGVQATYEQYF
clone_size: -; j_call: TRBJ2-3; d_call: TRBD2; v_call: TRBV10-2; cdr3_nt: TGCGCCAGCAGTAGCGGGGGGTCGGTAGGTACGCAGTATTTT; cdr3_aa: CASSSGGSVGTQYF
clone_size: few; j_call: TRBJ2-7; d_call: -; v_call: TRBV7-2; cdr3_nt: TGTGCCAGCAGCTTATTAACAGGCTACGAGCAGTACTTC; cdr3_aa: CASSLLTGYEQYF
clone_size: -; j_call: TRBJ2-3; d_call: TRBD2; v_call: TRBV29-1; cdr3_nt: TGCAGCGTTGGACTAGCGGGGAGCACAGATACGCAGTATTTT; cdr3_aa: CSVGLAGSTDTQYF
clone_size: -; j_call: TRBJ2-5; d_call: -; v_call: TRBV3-1/TRBV3-2; cdr3_nt: TGTGCCAGCAGCCGGGTAGCGACCCAGTACTTC; cdr3_aa: CASSRVATQYF
clone_size: -; j_call: TRBJ1-2; d_call: TRBD1; v_call: TRBV25-1; cdr3_nt: TGTGCCAGCAGTGACGGTGGGACAGGGGATGGCTACACCTTC; cdr3_aa: CASSDGGTGDGYTF
clone_size: -; j_call: TRBJ1-1; d_call: TRBD1; v_call: TRBV29-1; cdr3_nt: TGCAGCGGAAACAGGGGCCAGGGGAACACTGAAGCTTTCTTT; cdr3_aa: CSGNRGQGNTEAFF
clone_size: -; j_call: TRBJ2-1; d_call: -; v_call: TRBV6-6; cdr3_nt: TGTGCCAGCAGTCAGGACTTGTACAATGAGCAGTTCTTC; cdr3_aa: CASSQDLYNEQFF
clone_size: -; j_call: TRBJ1-1; d_call: -; v_call: TRBV4-3; cdr3_nt: TGCGCCAGCAGCCAAACCCGGTCCACTGAAGCTTTCTTT; cdr3_aa: CASSQTRSTEAFF
clone_size: -; j_call: TRBJ2-6; d_call: -; v_call: TRBV19; cdr3_nt: TGTGCCAGTTTATTGTCTGGGGCCAACGTCCTGACTTTC; cdr3_aa: CASLLSGANVLTF
clone_size: -; j_call: TRBJ2-5; d_call: -; v_call: TRBV3-1/TRBV3-2; cdr3_nt: TGTGCCAGCAGCCAAAACAGAGGGGGATCGGAGACCCAGTACTTC; cdr3_aa: CASSQNRGGSETQYF
clone_size: -; j_call: TRBJ2-1; d_call: TRBD2; v_call: TRBV10-1; cdr3_nt: TGCGCCAGCAGTGACTTTGGAGGGAGGGCCAGTGGTGAGCAGTTCTTC; cdr3_aa: CASSDFGGRASGEQFF
clone_size: -; j_call: TRBJ1-5; d_call: -; v_call: TRBV11-2; cdr3_nt: TGTGCCAGCAGCTACCTCGGCGGGCCCCAGCATTTT; cdr3_aa: CASSYLGGPQHF
clone_size: few; j_call: TRBJ2-2; d_call: -; v_call: TRBV27; cdr3_nt: TGTGCCAGCAGAGATCCGACTGCCACCGGGGAGCTGTTTTTT; cdr3_aa: CASRDPTATGELFF
clone_size: -; j_call: TRBJ1-2; d_call: -; v_call: TRBV28; cdr3_nt: TGTGCCAGCAGTCCCTCCCGCTATGGCTACACCTTC; cdr3_aa: CASSPSRYGYTF
clone_size: once; j_call: TRBJ2-3; d_call: -; v_call: TRBV5-1; cdr3_nt: TGCGCCAGCAGCTTGGAGAGGGCGGGAAGCACAGATACGCAGTATTTT; cdr3_aa: CASSLERAGSTDTQYF
clone_size: -; j_call: TRBJ2-1; d_call: -; v_call: TRBV24-1; cdr3_nt: TGTGCCACCAGTGATCCAGAATACAATGAGCAGTTCTTC; cdr3_aa: CATSDPEYNEQFF
clone_size: -; j_call: TRBJ2-4; d_call: TRBD1; v_call: TRBV10-1; cdr3_nt: TGCGCCAGCAGTGAGCGGACAGGGTTTAAAAACATTCAGTACTTC; cdr3_aa: CASSERTGFKNIQYF
clone_size: -; j_call: TRBJ2-7; d_call: TRBD1; v_call: TRBV10-3; cdr3_nt: TGCCCACAACCCGGGACAGGTCCGTACGAGCAGTACTTC; cdr3_aa: CPQPGTGPYEQYF
clone_size: -; j_call: TRBJ2-1; d_call: TRBD2; v_call: TRBV27; cdr3_nt: TGTGCCAGCAGTTTAGCGGGGGCCTACAATGAGCAGTTCTTC; cdr3_aa: CASSLAGAYNEQFF
clone_size: -; j_call: TRBJ2-5; d_call: TRBD2; v_call: TRBV7-9; cdr3_nt: TGTGCCAGCAGCTTAGGGGGCGGGAGATTCGGGGAGACCCAGTACTTC; cdr3_aa: CASSLGGGRFGETQYF
clone_size: -; j_call: TRBJ1-5; d_call: -; v_call: TRBV5-6; cdr3_nt: TGTGCCAGCAGCCACTCAAGTTCCAATCAGCCCCAGCATTTT; cdr3_aa: CASSHSSSNQPQHF
clone_size: -; j_call: TRBJ1-2; d_call: -; v_call: TRBV11-2; cdr3_nt: TGTGCCAGCAGCTTGAGCAGGAATCTTTATGGCTACACCTTC; cdr3_aa: CASSLSRNLYGYTF
clone_size: once; j_call: TRBJ1-1; d_call: TRBD1; v_call: TRBV4-1; cdr3_nt: TGCGCCAGCAGCCCCAGGACAGGGTTGGACACTGAAGCTTTCTTT; cdr3_aa: CASSPRTGLDTEAFF
clone_size: -; j_call: TRBJ2-7; d_call: TRBD2; v_call: TRBV9; cdr3_nt: TGTGCCAGCAGCGTCGGGGGGACTAACGAGCAGTACTTC; cdr3_aa: CASSVGGTNEQYF
clone_size: once; j_call: TRBJ2-3; d_call: TRBD1; v_call: TRBV11-1; cdr3_nt: TGTGCCAGCAGCCGCCCAGGGGGCGCAGATACGCAGTATTTT; cdr3_aa: CASSRPGGADTQYF
clone_size: -; j_call: TRBJ1-1; d_call: TRBD1; v_call: TRBV13; cdr3_nt: TGTGCCAGCAGCACCGGACAGGGTATAGCTGAAGCTTTCTTT; cdr3_aa: CASSTGQGIAEAFF
clone_size: -; j_call: TRBJ1-5; d_call: -; v_call: TRBV12-3/TRBV12-4; cdr3_nt: TGTGCCAGCAGTTTTCTAAGCAATCAGCCCCAGCATTTT; cdr3_aa: CASSFLSNQPQHF
clone_size: -; j_call: TRBJ2-5; d_call: TRBD1; v_call: TRBV10-3; cdr3_nt: TGTGCCACACAGGGACAGGGAAAAGAGACCCAGTACTTC; cdr3_aa: CATQGQGKETQYF
clone_size: -; j_call: TRBJ2-3; d_call: -; v_call: TRBV6-5; cdr3_nt: TGTGCCAGCACCCCCGGGACAACTAGCACAGATACGCAGTATTTT; cdr3_aa: CASTPGTTSTDTQYF
clone_size: -; j_call: TRBJ2-5; d_call: -; v_call: TRBV5-1; cdr3_nt: TGCGCCAGCAGCTTGGGTTCAGGCAGTCAAGAGACCCAGTACTTC; cdr3_aa: CASSLGSGSQETQYF
clone_size: -; j_call: TRBJ1-1; d_call: -; v_call: TRBV11-2; cdr3_nt: TGTGCCAGCAGCCAGACCTTTCAGGGGAAGGAGAACACTGAAGCTTTCTTT; cdr3_aa: CASSQTFQGKENTEAFF
clone_size: -; j_call: TRBJ1-2; d_call: TRBD1; v_call: TRBV5-1; cdr3_nt: TGCGCCAGCAGCTTGCGGACAGGACCGGGCTATGGCTACACCTTC; cdr3_aa: CASSLRTGPGYGYTF
clone_size: -; j_call: TRBJ1-3; d_call: -; v_call: TRBV28; cdr3_nt: TGTGCCAGCAGTTTAATTTCCAGTGGAAACACCATATATTTT; cdr3_aa: CASSLISSGNTIYF
clone_size: -; j_call: TRBJ1-4; d_call: TRBD1; v_call: TRBV18; cdr3_nt: TGTGCCAGCTCAGGATTCGAGACAGGGGCCAATGAAAAACTGTTTTTT; cdr3_aa: CASSGFETGANEKLFF
clone_size: -; j_call: TRBJ2-7; d_call: TRBD2; v_call: TRBV7-2; cdr3_nt: TGTGCCAGCAGCTTAGTCTGGGCTAGCGGGACCTACGAGCAGTACTTC; cdr3_aa: CASSLVWASGTYEQYF
clone_size: -; j_call: TRBJ1-1; d_call: TRBD1; v_call: TRBV7-8; cdr3_nt: TGTGCCAGCAGCCACCAACAGGGGGCGCGGACTGAAGCTTTCTTT; cdr3_aa: CASSHQQGARTEAFF
clone_size: -; j_call: TRBJ2-3; d_call: -; v_call: TRBV6-5; cdr3_nt: TGTGCCAGCTCCCGAAAGGGGTCAAAGGCAGATACGCAGTATTTT; cdr3_aa: CASSRKGSKADTQYF
clone_size: -; j_call: TRBJ1-1; d_call: -; v_call: TRBV5-5; cdr3_nt: TGTGCCAGCAGCTCACTAGGGTTGGCTGAAGCTTTCTTT; cdr3_aa: CASSSLGLAEAFF
clone_size: -; j_call: TRBJ2-7; d_call: TRBD2; v_call: TRBV19; cdr3_nt: TGTGCCAGTAGTACCCTCCGGACTAGCGGGGGGGTTGAGCAGTACTTC; cdr3_aa: CASSTLRTSGGVEQYF
clone_size: -; j_call: TRBJ2-2; d_call: TRBD1; v_call: TRBV18; cdr3_nt: TGTGCCAGCTCAAAACAGGGGGCCGCGAACACCGGGGAGCTGTTTTTT; cdr3_aa: CASSKQGAANTGELFF